The T cell receptor (beta chain) under discussion was sequenced for a study of T cells in Graves' hyperthyroidism and ophthalmopathy (dated by TCRdb to between 2018 and 2021). Study-wide context: Peripheral blood samples were taken at the time of initial diagnosis, prior to any treatment. An independent validation cohort of around 19 hyperthyroidism patients and approximately 17 patients who later progressed to ophthalmopathy tested prospective prediction of ophthalmopathy. To identify distinguishing TCR V-J signatures, a discovery cohort of around 100 patients was used, comprising fewer than 45 with Graves' ophthalmopathy and about 59 with stable Graves' hyperthyroidism. For training and testing, the 100 or so patients in the discovery cohort were randomly divided in a 7:3 ratio. Following sampling, methimazole starting at 30 mg daily was given to hyperthyroidism patients, and high-dose intravenous methylprednisolone was given to ophthalmopathy patients. Thyroid tissue and blood T-cell repertoires from roughly 6 Graves' hyperthyroidism patients were also compared in the study. The paper reports TCR Vbeta CDR3 sequencing of over 120 peripheral blood samples: around 45 ophthalmopathy, fewer than 80 hyperthyroidism and about 17 progressor patients.

Per the germline V gene, MNHEY is the CDR1 and SVGEGT is the CDR2. The CDR3 has 17 amino acids, counting the end cysteine and phenylalanine. The CDR3 DNA has 51 bases and is translated from base 1. The V end loses 6 bases and the J end loses 1 base, and a stretch of 21 bases separates them. This clonotype showed up many times. The antigen this receptor binds is unknown. No base qualities exist here, and no much larger clone lies one base off it. What the work shows at the level of the full study, not this receptor alone: In validation, the model predicted progression to ophthalmopathy a median of 6.5 months before onset, with about 70% sensitivity and almost 75% specificity. Most expanded thyroid clonotypes (frequency above 0.001) were also found in blood, which suggests that blood repertoires may mirror thyroid immune responses. Ophthalmopathy was separated from stable hyperthyroidism by a 13 V-J signature model, with 87.88% sensitivity and 81% to 82% specificity obtained in cross-validation and 80%/75% obtained in testing. No statistical method was used to fix the sample size in advance, and group allocation was not hidden from the investigators.

TCR beta CDR3 regions were amplified from RNA transcripts. The TCR CDR3 was subjected to a first round of RT-PCR using the HTBI primer set and the Qiagen OneStep RT-PCR kit. A second multiplex PCR round built the libraries, followed by size selection and purification. Libraries were sequenced paired-end with 100 bp reads on an Illumina HiSeq2000. The source study handled its data this way. Raw data were processed with SOAPnuke, discarding reads with adapters, uncalled bases, mean Phred below 15, or no exact constant-primer or identifier match. High-quality paired reads were merged with COPE v1.2.5, and unique nucleotide sequences were defined as clonotypes. Clonotypes were aligned to IMGT TRBV, TRBD and TRBJ reference segments using MiTCR v1.1. Only V-J combinations with frequency above 0.0001, covering about 99% of repertoires, were analysed. The TCS score was defined as the ratio of F50 (clonal expansion) to E x V (chaos), calculated using BLOSUM62-based TCRdist between CDR3 peptides within each V-J. Welch's t-statistics and random forest reduced fewer than 550 V-J features to 13, which were used in a naive Bayes classifier (R e1071). TCRdb trimmed public reads at Q25 via fastp, called clones via MiXCR and kept in-frame beta chains. Under each unique CDR3 protein, matching rows form one entry showing the most common genes and DNA. The V and J calls shown here were made by TCRdb, not taken from the authors' results. The sample yields 340,000 or so distinct CDR3 sequences; roughly 17% were counted once. Around 34% of the sample comes from the top ten.

A patient counted as having stable Graves' hyperthyroidism if no progression to ophthalmopathy occurred over 18 months of follow-up. Hyperthyroidism patients were aged 18 to 65 years and newly diagnosed, with disease duration of less than 2 months. Any patient with an uncontrolled infection, another autoimmune disease, pregnancy or lactation was excluded. Diagnoses were established on the basis of clinical symptoms, serum thyroxine and TRAb, thyroid ultrasound, and orbital computed tomography. PBMCs were separated from about 10 ml of fresh peripheral blood using Ficoll-Paque density gradient centrifugation. Trizol reagent was used to extract total RNA, and RNA quality was then checked on an Agilent 2100 Bioanalyzer.

The source of this sequence is a young man with Graves' hyperthyroidism. The sample comprised blood. The chain couples TRBV6-2 or TRBV6-3 to TRBJ1-1; perhaps TRBD1 is the D gene, with 5 bases matching. The DNA sequence is TGTGCCAGCAGCCCAGCCCCGGGACGGGTAGCGAACACTGAAGCTTTCTTT. Its protein product is CASSPAPGRVANTEAFF.